This T cell receptor beta chain was profiled in a study of T-cell reconstitution after alpha-beta-depleted transplantation in children. Study-wide points: Alpha-beta T cells present about two months after transplant were reported to originate from several hundred expanded graft clones.

Preparation of the TCRbeta library used unique molecular identifiers. TCRdb re-analysed the PCR reads in MiXCR, keeping a single row per CDR3 protein. The sample records about 980,000 distinct CDR3 sequences, less than 30% being singletons. The germline V gene has CDR1 MNHEY and CDR2 SVGAGI. V was trimmed by 2 bases and J by 5 bases, leaving 15 bases between them. The CDR3 extends over 15 amino acids. Concerning this clonotype: Its antigen is unknown.

The material was PBMCs, mostly from graft donor cells, obtained 360 days after TCRalphabeta/CD19-depleted stem cell transplant. The chain joins TRBV6-5 to TRBJ1-2; no clear D gene. This receptor was taken from a boy less than two years old who had a stem cell transplant for SCID, so the T cells may come from the graft donor. CDR3 region: CASSYGAGRLYGYTF. The DNA of the CDR3 is TGTGCCAGCAGTTACGGAGCAGGACGCTTATATGGCTACACCTTC.